The entry below gives a single T cell receptor (beta chain) sequence along with its context. Its antigen remains undetermined. One base away there is no much larger clone; base qualities are not given. Library prep was done by RACE. Sequencing was carried out with a NextSeq 500. During library preparation, unique molecular identifiers were attached to individual cDNA molecules so that TCRs could be counted quantitatively and reproducibly. Both TCR alpha and TCR beta chains were sequenced from each blood RNA sample. Per the source publication's procedure: A median of approximately 96,000 TCRs per sample was observed, with a range of 23,224 to 690,600. The Decombinator software suite was used to annotate the V, J and CDR3 of the TCR reads. To make PS versus PT1 abundance plots, every sample was subsampled to the same number of TCRs (28,000). TCRs were defined as expanded if absent before sensitization and observed at least eight times at the 2-week time point. The raw public data were reprocessed by TCRdb itself: fastp quality trimming at Q25, MiXCR clonotype calling, in-frame beta chains only. Each CDR3 protein appears once, grouped with its most common genes and DNA. The V and J calls come from TCRdb's annotation, not from the publication. The sample contains approximately 73,000 distinct CDR3 sequences, approximately 10% of them found a single time. The ten largest clones take up about 1.4% of the sample.

This sample was taken from a study of human T cells and chemical hapten exposure (dated by TCRdb to the early 2020s). Notes on the research overall: For sensitization, 2% DPC in acetone was applied to a roughly 2 cm by roughly 2 cm area of upper inner arm skin. Throughout the study period of roughly 24 weeks, patients also received therapeutic DPC doses to the scalp every week. Patch testing on the upper back used Finn chambers containing 0.01% DPC, with scoring done after 6 days according to International Contact Dermatitis Research Group standards. The mostly female patient cohort included alopecia areata with under or over 50% scalp involvement, alopecia totalis and alopecia universalis. Libraries were combined into a pool for sequencing, and differences in TCR yield between samples came mainly from small differences in library volumes within the pool. Peripheral blood TCR repertoire changes were tracked in vivo in alopecia patients during primary and secondary sensitization to the hapten diphenylcyclopropenone (DPC). Patient blood was sampled pre-sensitization (week 0) and at 2, 6 and about 24 weeks after DPC sensitization. Twenty-nine alopecia patients provided blood for TCR sequencing at one to four time points (pre-sensitization, 2, 6 and 24 weeks). The full study reports these points: Significantly more large CDR3 similarity clusters were formed by expanded TCRs than by pre-sensitization or healthy control sets, consistent with antigen-driven responses. After repeated subsampling, the strength of the expansion versus patch-test correlation and the threshold at which it became significant changed. Patch test score correlated positively with the number of PT1 expanded TCRs, reaching significance at thresholds 8, 16 and 32 but not at 4. All patients had alopecia, a presumed autoimmune disease, so their immune response might differ from that of healthy individuals. DPC sensitization did not change how many TCRs were above 1 in 1000 frequency, and no evidence was found of alterations in global repertoire structure.

The CDR3, cysteine through phenylalanine, is 13 amino acids long. Only the CDR3 DNA is retained, 39 bases long and in frame from the first base. Trimming at the junction amounts to 5 bases on V and 2 bases on J, and the germline ends lie 10 bases apart. Reading the germline V gene gives CDR1 MDHEN and CDR2 SYDVKM. This sample's time point label indicates: patch test 1, 2 weeks after DPC sensitization. The treatment or condition label, as the study defines it: therapeutic diphenylcyclopropenone sensitization with weekly scalp DPC. At every patch-test visit, the blood draw took place before the patch test was put on. Patients were eligible if aged 18 to 70, diagnosed with alopecia and judged suitable for DPC therapy, and pregnant patients were excluded. Total RNA was extracted from unfractionated whole blood collected in Tempus Blood RNA tubes.

Sequenced here: whole blood, sampled in connection with sensitization to the hapten diphenylcyclopropenone (DPC). The chain is encoded by TRBV28 joined to TRBJ2-7; TRBD2 is a possible D gene, resting on 6 matching bases. This receptor was identified in a woman between 50 and 59 years old with alopecia areata. Some clones in this sample may be carry-over from other donors' samples. The sequenced DNA: TGTGCCAGCAGTCGGGACTTCACCTACGAGCAGTACTTC. Its translation is CASSRDFTYEQYF.